This TCR beta chain originates from a study of T cell repertoires in cytomegalovirus infection. About the study: CMV infection plus the matching HLA type was flagged by public TCR beta signatures. Study results and limitations: Adding up the frequency of public TCR beta families identified people who carried CMV plus the relevant HLA. In two of eight donors, the top clonotype was HLA-C-restricted CMV-specific.

The CDR3 contains 15 residues. Looked up from germline, CDR1 is SGHAT and CDR2 is FQNNGV. Trimming at V came to 3 bases and at J to 3 bases, leaving 2 bases not matched to a gene. TCRdb independently ran MiXCR on the reads; one entry per CDR3 protein. The profile covers around 530,000 distinct CDR3 sequences, with about a quarter appearing a single time and about 12% taken by the ten largest. This clonotype was found a few times. The target antigen is unknown. The chain employs TRBV11-2 and TRBJ2-7, with 13 bases lining up with TRBD2. This clonotype was obtained from a human donor in good health (CMV status not recorded). Some clones in this sample may be carry-over from other donors' samples. Sample: PBMCs. The CDR3 DNA is TGTGCCAGCAGCTTGGGACTAGCGGGACTCTACGAGCAGTACGTC. The encoded protein is CASSLGLAGLYEQYV.